A single sample gave rise to the 32 T cell receptor beta chains below, sequenced in a study of radiotherapy plus CTLA-4 blockade in lung cancer. Assay used: immunoSEQ multiplex PCR; TCRdb lists only in-frame clones, some missing. The sample has roughly 50,000 clones, approximately 78% seen once. The sequences come from peripheral blood, collected from a patient treated with radiotherapy plus ipilimumab. These TCRs come from a human donor with non-small cell lung cancer who had stable disease on radiotherapy plus ipilimumab.

The V call is TRBV28, the J call TRBJ2-7; 7 bases map to TRBD1. The V gene's germline CDR1 is MDHEN and CDR2 SYDVKM. This CDR3 is built from 15 residues. V was pared by 10 bases and J by 5 bases, with 17 bases of the junction left unmatched. The CDR3 loop reads CAIQPPRQGGHEQYF. Here the CDR3 DNA reads TGTGCCATCCAACCCCCCAGACAGGGCGGCCACGAGCAGTACTTC. Filled out from reference TRBV28 and TRBJ2-7, the complete variable domain reads DVKVTQSSRYLVKRTGEKVFLECVQDMDHENMFWYRQDPGLGLRLIYFSYDVKMKEKGDIPEGYSVSREKKERFSLILESASTNQTSMYLCAIQPPRQGGHEQYFGPGTRLTVT.

V gene TRBV5-1 combines with J gene TRBJ2-1; 9 nucleotides line up with TRBD1. After removal of 1 base from V and 7 bases from J, the junction contained 6 bases not matched to a gene. Germline V gene sequence: CDR1 SGHRS, CDR2 YFSETQ. This CDR3 is built from 15 residues. The CDR3 DNA reads TGCGCCAGCAGCTTGTTGAACAGGGGGCAAAATGAGCAGTTCTTC. Protein product: CASSLLNRGQNEQFF.

This clone was seen just once. The J gene is TRBJ2-2, the V gene TRBV7-2; a weak D match, TRBD2 (7 bases). The CDR3 loop spans 15 amino acids. Germline V gene lookup returns CDR1 SGHTA and CDR2 FQGNSA. Trimming pared 10 bases from V and 0 bases from J, leaving 15 bases between. The CDR3 region has the DNA TGTGCCAACCAACCGGGGGGCGCGAACACCGGGGAGCTGTTTTTT. Amino acid sequence: CANQPGGANTGELFF.

There are a few counts of this clone. The CDR3 DNA follows: TGTGCCAGCAGTGCGTCCTTACGTGGCGGCCTCTATAATTCACCCCTCCACTTT. This encodes CASSASLRGGLYNSPLHF. The chain couples TRBV6-1 to TRBJ1-6, with D unresolved. The germline V and J ends were trimmed by 4 bases and 3 bases, with 19 bases remaining between them. Germline V gene data show CDR1 as MNHNS and CDR2 as SASEGT. This CDR3 has 18 amino acids.

The J gene is TRBJ2-2, the V gene TRBV18; a possible D gene is TRBD1 (6 bases). V dropped 2 bases and J dropped 3 bases, with 13 bases sitting between them. This CDR3 has 16 residues. CDR1 KGHSH and CDR2 LQKENI come from the germline V gene. CDR3 sequence: CASSPRQGLDTGELFF. CDR3 DNA sequence: TGTGCCAGCTCACCAAGGCAGGGGTTGGACACCGGGGAGCTGTTTTTT.

J is TRBJ1-3 and V is TRBV5-1, with TRBD1 as a possible D gene (5 bases). The germline CDR1 and CDR2 sequences are SGHRS and YFSETQ. CDR3 size: 15 residues. Trimming removed 4 bases from V and 0 bases from J, with 11 bases in between. The CDR3 reads CASSGGEGSGNTIYF. DNA of the CDR3: TGCGCCAGCAGCGGAGGGGAGGGCTCTGGAAACACCATATATTTT.

There are a few counts of this clone. The chain has TRBV28 and TRBJ1-2; 7 bases align to TRBD1. V lost 2 bases and J lost 8; bases outside the gene matches: 14. The CDR3 extends over 16 amino acids. Germline V gene sequence: CDR1 MDHEN, CDR2 SYDVKM. CDR3 protein: CASSLLGTEGLGGYTF. CDR3 coding DNA: TGTGCCAGCAGTTTACTAGGGACAGAGGGCCTTGGAGGCTACACCTTC.

The chain joins TRBV28 to TRBJ2-2, with a weak D call TRBD2 (7 bases). CDR1 and CDR2 (germline): MDHEN, SYDVKM. This CDR3 is built from 18 residues. The V gene lost 2 bases and the J gene lost 7 bases, with 23 bases spanning the gap. CDR3: CASSLRGAGALLIGELFF. In DNA form, the CDR3 reads TGTGCCAGCAGTTTAAGGGGGGCGGGGGCGCTCCTAATCGGGGAGCTGTTTTTT.

This clone occurred once. The chain carries TRBV7-2 and TRBJ2-2; TRBD2 is a possible D gene (6 bases). The CDR3 runs 15 residues. V lost 4 bases to trimming and J lost 4 bases, with 13 bases between them. CDR1 SGHTA and CDR2 FQGNSA come from the germline V gene. CDR3 coding DNA: TGTGCCAGCAGCTCGCCCGGGGGTGGCACCGGGGAGCTGTTTTTT. It translates to CASSSPGGGTGELFF.

V and J are TRBV11-2 and TRBJ2-5; D possibly corresponds to TRBD2 (5 bases). Trimming pared 7 bases from V and 5 bases from J, leaving 14 bases between. Germline CDR1 reads SGHAT; CDR2 reads FQNNGV. CDR3 length equals 13 residues. CDR3 in DNA: TGTGCCAGCACTACGGGGTCTGGGGAGACCCAGTACTTC. Residues: CASTTGSGETQYF.

The chain couples TRBV6-6 to TRBJ2-2; possibly TRBD2 for D (6 bases). V dropped 6 bases and J dropped 0 bases, with 8 bases sitting between them. CDR1 and CDR2 (germline): MNHNY, SVGAGI (reference sequence). This CDR3 has 14 residues. This chain's CDR3 is CASRGLTNTGELFF. CDR3 coding DNA: TGTGCCAGCAGGGGACTCACGAACACCGGGGAGCTGTTTTTT.

A few counts support this clone. The J gene is TRBJ2-3, the V gene TRBV28, with a tentative D call TRBD2 (7 bases). CDR1 is MDHEN and CDR2 is SYDVKM in the germline V gene. V lost 10 bases to trimming and J lost 5 bases, with 25 bases between them. This CDR3 region has 16 residues. The CDR3 here is CATNTRGALVLDTQYF. In nucleotides, the CDR3 is TGTGCCACTAACACCCGGGGGGCGCTTGTATTAGATACGCAGTATTTT.

The rearrangement joins TRBV13 to TRBJ2-5; 8 nucleotides match TRBD1. This CDR3 has 15 amino acids. CDR1 PRHDT and CDR2 FYEKMQ come from the germline V gene (reference sequence). The ends lost 6 bases at V and 5 bases at J; junction bases unmatched: 11. The CDR3 spells CASSSGQGAVETQYF. In nucleotides, the CDR3 is TGTGCCAGCAGTTCCGGACAGGGAGCAGTCGAGACCCAGTACTTC.

This clone was detected only once. The CDR3 bases are TGTGCCAGCAGTTTTTCGGGACTAGCGGGAGCTCGTTACGAGCAGTACTTC. Translated: CASSFSGLAGARYEQYF. V usage is TRBV28 and J usage is TRBJ2-7; 14 bases match TRBD2. V dropped 3 bases and J dropped 4; count of bases not matched to a gene: 8. In germline, CDR1 is MDHEN, CDR2 SYDVKM. The length of the CDR3 is 17 residues.

The V and J genes are TRBV21-1 and TRBJ2-7; the table assigns TRBD1, which was not confirmed against the DNA. TRBV21-1 is termed a pseudogene. This CDR3 has 19 amino acids. The CDR3 loop reads CASSKLPGQGARKAYEQYF. DNA of the CDR3: TGTGCCAGCAGCAAATTACCAGGACAGGGGGCAAGGAAGGCCTACGAGCAGTACTTC.

This chain connects TRBV7-3 to TRBJ2-7; 7 positions match TRBD2. Germline trimming cut 2 bases from V and 0 bases from J; bases unmatched to any gene: 4. Germline V lookup: CDR1 SGHTA, CDR2 FQGTGA. The CDR3 length is 15 residues. The CDR3 DNA sequence: TGTGCCAGCAGCTTAGGCGGGGGACTCTCCTACGAGCAGTACTTC. It specifies CASSLGGGLSYEQYF. The full variable domain, completed using reference TRBV7-3 and TRBJ2-7, is GAGVSQTPSNKVTEKGKYVELRCDPISGHTALYWYRQSLGQGPEFLIYFQGTGAADDSGLPNDRFFAVRPEGSVSTLKIQRTERGDSAVYLCASSLGGGLSYEQYFGPGTRLTVT.

This clone appeared a few times. This chain joins TRBV28 and TRBJ1-2; 10 bases match TRBD1. Looked up from germline, CDR1 is MDHEN and CDR2 is SYDVKM. With 7 bases clipped from V and 4 bases from J, the junction kept 12 bases outside the gene matches. There are 16 residues in the CDR3. The DNA for the CDR3 is TGTGCCAGCACCCTCGCCGGGACAGGGGAGTCCTATGGCTACACCTTC. Protein sequence: CASTLAGTGESYGYTF.

The chain is built from TRBV28 and TRBJ2-7; 9 bases line up with TRBD1. The CDR3 totals 19 residues. Germline V gene lookup returns CDR1 MDHEN and CDR2 SYDVKM. J gave up 0 bases and V 5 bases, and 17 bases lay outside the gene matches. The CDR3 coding sequence is TGTGCCAGCAGTCCCGGGACAGGGTGGGCCTCCTCTAGCTCCTACGAGCAGTACTTC. It is translated as CASSPGTGWASSSSYEQYF.

This rearrangement joins TRBV9 to TRBJ2-7; 10 nucleotides match TRBD1. The J segment lost 1 base and the V segment lost 3 bases, leaving 1 base of the junction unmatched. CDR3 length equals 14 residues. Looked up from germline, CDR1 is SGDLS and CDR2 is YYNGEE. The CDR3: CASSGTGGSYEQYF. The DNA of the CDR3 is TGTGCCAGCAGCGGGACAGGGGGTTCCTACGAGCAGTACTTC.

The chain has TRBV13 and TRBJ2-1, with 10 bases that match TRBD2. The CDR3 length is 19 residues. Germline lookup yields CDR1 PRHDT and CDR2 FYEKMQ (reference sequence). J lost 9 bases, V lost 2 bases, and 19 bases had no gene match. The CDR3: CASSLSRGLLAGPTGEQFF. CDR3 nucleotide sequence: TGTGCCAGCAGCTTAAGCAGGGGACTACTAGCGGGGCCCACTGGTGAGCAGTTCTTC.

The rearrangement links TRBV7-8 to TRBJ2-5; D gene uncertain. The DNA end is a closer match to TRBJ2-7, so the J assignment may be wrong. CDR1 is SGHVS, CDR2 FQNEAQ, per germline. This CDR3 is 12 amino acids long. In nucleotides, the CDR3 is TGTGCCAGCAGCTTAGCCACCTACGAGCAGTACTTC. Protein: CASSLATYEQYF.

CDR3 in amino acids: CASSIRLAGGQETQYF. CDR3 sequence (DNA): TGTGCCAGTAGTATAAGGCTAGCGGGAGGACAAGAGACCCAGTACTTC. The V gene is TRBV19, the J gene TRBJ2-5, with 11 bases matching TRBD2. This CDR3 comprises 16 residues. The V segment lost 2 bases and the J segment 2 bases; nucleotides outside the gene matches: 4. Germline lookup yields CDR1 LNHDA and CDR2 SQIVND (reference sequence).

The chain has TRBV2 and TRBJ2-3, with D tentatively TRBD1 (6 bases). Germline-derived CDR1 and CDR2 are SNHLY and FYNNEI. Between the trimmed V and J ends, which lost 1 base and 5 bases, there was a span of 13 bases. The CDR3 consists of 15 residues. CDR3 residues: CASSEGMVGGDTQYF. The DNA for the CDR3 is TGTGCCAGCAGTGAAGGGATGGTAGGGGGAGATACGCAGTATTTT.

Within the sample, this clone is medium-sized. The V and J genes are TRBV5-6 and TRBJ2-2, with D unresolved. Trimming left V 1 base short and J 7 bases short, with 5 bases between. This CDR3 contains 12 residues. The germline V gene encodes CDR1 SGHDT and CDR2 YYEEEE. The CDR3 reads CASSLWLGELFF. DNA of the CDR3: TGTGCCAGCAGCTTGTGGCTCGGGGAGCTGTTTTTT. Together with reference TRBV5-6 and TRBJ2-2, the CDR3 gives the full variable domain: DAGVTQSPTHLIKTRGQQVTLRCSPKSGHDTVSWYQQALGQGPQFIFQYYEEEERQRGNFPDRFSGHQFPNYSSELNVNALLLGDSALYLCASSLWLGELFFGEGSRLTVL.

V usage is TRBV9 and J usage is TRBJ1-3; D may be TRBD1 (5 bases). The CDR3 runs 15 residues. Germline V gene sequence: CDR1 SGDLS, CDR2 YYNGEE. V lost 0 bases to trimming and J lost 4 bases, with 11 bases between them. Here the CDR3 reads CASSVDGGVGNTIYF. CDR3 nucleotide sequence: TGTGCCAGCAGCGTAGATGGAGGGGTAGGAAACACCATATATTTT.

V is TRBV9 and J is TRBJ1-4; 10 bases agree with TRBD1. Germline V lookup: CDR1 SGDLS, CDR2 YYNGEE. V was clipped by 3 bases and J by 5 bases; unmatched bases: 4. The CDR3 contains 15 residues. This CDR3 is CASSGGTGANEKLFF. In DNA, the CDR3 is TGTGCCAGCAGCGGGGGGACAGGGGCCAATGAAAAACTGTTTTTT.

The chain uses TRBV5-1 and TRBJ2-7, with D tentatively TRBD1 (6 bases). The CDR3 length is 14 residues. CDR1 and CDR2 (germline): SGHRS, YFSETQ. V lost 6 bases to trimming and J lost 5 bases, with 18 bases between them. The CDR3: CASKVGGRENEQYF. The CDR3 nucleotides are TGCGCCAGCAAGGTAGGGGGAAGGGAAAACGAGCAGTACTTC.

Of note for this clone: The same CDR3 can be traced to other DNA sequences in this sample. CDR3 region: CSASLYEQYF. CDR3 bases: TGCAGTGCTAGCCTCTACGAGCAGTACTTC. The rearrangement links TRBV20-1 to TRBJ2-7, with unresolved D. Germline loops: CDR1 DFQATT, CDR2 SNEGSKA (reference sequence). This CDR3 region has 10 residues. With 3 bases removed from V and 3 bases from J, the gap between germline ends came to 3 bases.

This rearrangement joins TRBV9 to TRBJ2-7; 7 nucleotides align to TRBD1. This CDR3 is built from 20 residues. Per germline, CDR1 SGDLS and CDR2 YYNGEE. V trimming: 6 bases; J trimming: 2 bases; junction bases outside the gene matches: 26. This chain's CDR3 is CASNLTGVPGIIRGTYEQYF. The CDR3 coding sequence is TGTGCCAGCAACCTAACAGGGGTCCCGGGTATTATCCGAGGGACCTACGAGCAGTACTTC.

V gene TRBV11-3 combines with J gene TRBJ1-2, with TRBD1 as a possible D gene (5 bases). The V and J ends lost 2 bases and 2 bases respectively, with 12 bases between them. Germline-derived CDR1 and CDR2 are SGHNT and YENEEA. This CDR3 region has 15 residues. The CDR3 nucleotides read TGTGCCAGCAGCTTATCAGGGATGGGGAACTATGGCTACACCTTC. This sequence encodes CASSLSGMGNYGYTF.

The chain employs TRBV30 and TRBJ2-5; weak D call: TRBD1 (5 bases). Between the trimmed V and J ends, which lost 0 bases and 2 bases, there was a span of 16 bases. In germline, CDR1 is GTSNPN, CDR2 SVGIG (reference sequence). The CDR3 consists of 16 residues. Here the CDR3 reads CAWSVQVGTNQETQYF. CDR3 nucleotide sequence: TGTGCCTGGAGTGTACAGGTGGGAACGAATCAAGAGACCCAGTACTTC.

This clone was observed a single time. The V and J genes are TRBV5-1 and TRBJ2-4; TRBD2 aligns across 8 bases. The junction had 8 bases not matched to a gene; V was cut back by 0 bases and J by 6 bases. Germline V gene data show CDR1 as SGHRS and CDR2 as YFSETQ. The CDR3 is 16 amino acids. The chain's CDR3 is CASSLDGGGHGNIQYF. CDR3 DNA sequence: TGCGCCAGCAGCTTGGACGGGGGGGGGCACGGAAACATTCAGTACTTC.